This entry is about one T cell receptor (beta chain). Its antigen remains unknown. This sample is drawn from a study of T-cell memory formation after mild COVID-19. On the study more broadly: Each donor largely had its own TCR clusters. Study observations and caveats: Certain responding clones were present in pre-infection memory, suggesting participation of cross-reactive memory. Later expanders leaned CD4+, whereas clones that contracted between day 15 and 85 were balanced CD4/CD8.

Germline V gene sequence: CDR1 MNHEY, CDR2 SVGAGI. The CDR3 length is 16 residues. The J segment lost 7 bases and the V segment lost 2 bases, leaving 11 bases of the junction unmatched. TCRdb passed the 5' RACE reads through MiXCR, listing each CDR3 protein once. The sample has 450,000 or so distinct CDR3 sequences, roughly 20% seen once; the top ten hold around 8.4%. The sequence derives from an adult woman who had mild COVID-19 (a few samples of this study predate the infection). Cell type and time point are not known. The sample taken for sequencing was PBMCs or a T cell subset sorted from them (not recorded which). This chain uses TRBV6-5 with TRBJ2-1, with 7 bases lining up with TRBD2. As DNA, the CDR3 is TGTGCCAGCAGTTACCGGGGGGAGGGCCTGAGAAATGAGCAGTTCTTC. Translation gives CASSYRGEGLRNEQFF.